A selection of T cell receptor beta chains follows, all from one sample in a study of somatic mutations in cytotoxic T cells in rheumatoid arthritis. Produced via immunoSEQ multiplex PCR; TCRdb's table is partial and in-frame only. The sample contains around 20,000 clones, approximately 80% of which appear only once. Sequencing was done on a sample of CD8+ T cells sorted from blood. The receptors stem from an adult with rheumatoid arthritis. CDR3s include the opening cysteine and the closing phenylalanine or tryptophan. A D gene is named only where the DNA matches it firmly. Size is omitted from some rows. Given values are once, few, many or a class for expanded clones.

>-|15|TRBV4-3|TRBD1|TRBJ2-7
CASSQGRTGHYEQYF
TGCGCCAGCAGCCAAGGGCGGACAGGCCACTACGAGCAGTACTTC
>-|14|TRBV11-2|TRBD1|TRBJ1-2
CASSLGTGNLGYTF
TGTGCCAGCAGCTTAGGGACAGGGAATCTTGGCTACACCTTC
>-|12|TRBV27|-|TRBJ2-7
CASGPVLYEQYF
TGTGCCAGCGGGCCCGTCCTCTACGAGCAGTACTTC
>-|16|TRBV7-9|-|TRBJ2-3
CASSGVAGTSTDTQYF
TGTGCCAGCAGCGGGGTTGCGGGGACAAGCACAGATACGCAGTATTTT
>-|11|TRBV4-1|-|TRBJ1-3
CASRGGNTIYF
TGCGCCAGCAGGGGTGGAAACACCATATATTTT
>-|16|TRBV15|TRBD2|TRBJ2-1
CATSGDSGGANNEQFF
TGTGCCACCAGCGGAGATAGCGGGGGGGCGAACAATGAGCAGTTCTTC
>-|15|TRBV6-5|-|TRBJ2-1
CASSHDYTTGNEQFF
TGTGCCAGCAGTCACGACTATACGACAGGCAATGAGCAGTTCTTC
>-|14|TRBV19|TRBD1|TRBJ2-7
CASSPGQRPYEQYF
TGTGCCAGTAGCCCGGGACAGAGACCCTACGAGCAGTACTTC
>-|12|TRBV4-1|-|TRBJ2-5
CASSRGRETQYF
TGCGCCAGCAGCCGAGGGAGGGAGACCCAGTACTTC
>few|15|TRBV7-3|TRBD1|TRBJ1-6
CASSEGAGGFSPLHF
TGTGCCAGCAGCGAAGGGGCAGGGGGCTTTTCACCCCTCCACTTT
>-|14|TRBV2|TRBD2|TRBJ2-3
CASSRLAGTDTQYF
TGTGCCAGCAGCCGACTAGCGGGCACAGATACGCAGTATTTT
>-|16|TRBV9|TRBD1|TRBJ2-6
CASSGTGFSGANVLTF
TGTGCCAGCAGCGGGACAGGCTTCTCTGGGGCCAACGTCCTGACTTTC
>-|15|TRBV5-1|TRBD2|TRBJ2-1
CASRREAHPYNEQFF
TGCGCCAGCAGGCGGGAGGCTCACCCCTACAATGAGCAGTTCTTC
>-|14|TRBV19|-|TRBJ2-1
CASSMGLIYNEQFF
TGTGCCAGTAGTATGGGACTTATTTACAATGAGCAGTTCTTC
>-|15|TRBV11-2|-|TRBJ2-7
CASSLGTGGPGEQYF
TGTGCCAGCAGCTTAGGCACAGGTGGGCCCGGGGAGCAGTACTTC
>-|18|TRBV27|-|TRBJ1-3
CASRLRALGSGSGNTIYF
TGTGCCAGCAGGCTCCGGGCATTGGGTTCCGGCTCTGGAAACACCATATATTTT
>-|14|TRBV7-8|-|TRBJ1-3
CASSSFGSGNTIYF
TGTGCCAGCAGCTCATTTGGCTCTGGAAACACCATATATTTT
>-|14|TRBV28|TRBD1|TRBJ2-3
CASSPRDRVDTQYF
TGTGCCAGCAGCCCCCGGGACAGGGTGGATACGCAGTATTTT
>-|12|TRBV7-2|-|TRBJ2-7
CASSAWTEPRYF
TGTGCCAGCAGCGCTTGGACGGAGCCGAGGTACTTC
>-|17|TRBV4-3|-|TRBJ2-3
CASSQDSGAASTDTQYF
TGCGCCAGCAGCCAAGATAGTGGAGCGGCTAGCACAGATACGCAGTATTTT
>-|13|TRBV19|TRBD1|TRBJ1-1
CASSTSGTAEAFF
TGTGCCAGTAGTACATCCGGGACAGCCGAAGCTTTCTTT
>-|15|TRBV6-1|-|TRBJ2-7
CASSEMWGASYEQYF
TGTGCCAGCAGTGAAATGTGGGGAGCTTCCTACGAGCAGTACTTC
>-|14|TRBV30|-|TRBJ2-7
CAWSVLGGPDEQYF
TGTGCCTGGAGTGTACTTGGGGGCCCGGACGAGCAGTACTTC
>-|14|TRBV7-9|TRBD1|TRBJ2-7
CASSLPGQLYEQYF
TGTGCCAGCAGCTTACCGGGACAGCTCTACGAGCAGTACTTC
>-|13|TRBV9|-|TRBJ2-7
CASSVGASYEQYF
TGTGCCAGCAGCGTTGGAGCAAGTTACGAGCAGTACTTC
>few|11|TRBV2|-|TRBJ2-5
CASSEWETQYF
TGTGCCAGCAGTGAATGGGAGACCCAGTACTTC
>-|15|TRBV4-3|TRBD1|TRBJ2-5
CASSQDQGARETQYF
TGCGCCAGCAGCCAAGATCAGGGGGCGCGGGAGACCCAGTACTTC
>-|17|TRBV9|-|TRBJ2-6
CASSVDLEAAGANVLTF
TGTGCCAGCAGCGTAGATCTGGAGGCAGCTGGGGCCAACGTCCTGACTTTC
>-|19|TRBV28|-|TRBJ2-5
CASSPQSGGEGRIRETQYF
TGTGCCAGCAGTCCCCAATCTGGGGGTGAGGGGCGAATCAGAGAGACCCAGTACTTC
>-|15|TRBV6-5|TRBD1|TRBJ1-1
CASSYSTGLNTEAFF
TGTGCCAGCAGTTACTCGACAGGGCTGAACACTGAAGCTTTCTTT
>-|18|TRBV5-1|TRBD2|TRBJ2-7
CASSLPYGTSGSSYEQYF
TGCGCCAGCAGCTTGCCCTACGGGACTAGCGGGAGTTCCTACGAGCAGTACTTC
>-|16|TRBV10-3|TRBD1|TRBJ2-7
CAISDTRDSEAYEQYF
TGTGCCATCAGTGACACCCGGGACAGTGAAGCCTACGAGCAGTACTTC
>-|13|TRBV13|-|TRBJ1-5
CASSQGQLEPQHF
TGTGCCAGCAGCCAAGGACAGCTTGAACCCCAGCATTTT
>few|14|TRBV2|-|TRBJ1-1
CASSEALANTEAFF
TGTGCCAGCAGTGAAGCGCTAGCGAACACTGAAGCTTTCTTT
>-|12|TRBV7-9|-|TRBJ1-4
CASSSDRTELFF
TGTGCCAGCAGCTCCGACAGGACGGAACTGTTTTTT
>-|15|TRBV4-1|-|TRBJ2-7
CASSQDPGVPYEQYF
TGCGCCAGCAGCCAAGATCCCGGGGTCCCCTACGAGCAGTACTTC